Sequencing of this T cell receptor (beta chain) was carried out in a study of identical twins. Many counts were recorded for this clonotype. Template switching supplied a universal primer site; unique molecular identifiers were carried on the cDNA. TCRdb re-analysed the 5' RACE reads in MiXCR, keeping a single row per CDR3 protein. The sample carries about 530,000 distinct CDR3 sequences, roughly 15% recorded once. The sample was also reused in another study, on yellow fever vaccine responses in identical twins.

The receptor's source is a woman aged 18-35 years in good health. Sequences were obtained from CD4+ T cells sorted from blood.

In DNA, the CDR3 is TGCGCCAGCAGCCCGTGGGGGGTTAGCAATCAGCCCCAGCATTTT. This sequence encodes CASSPWGVSNQPQHF. The rearrangement joins TRBV5-1 to TRBJ1-5; the D gene is possibly TRBD1 (5 bases). This CDR3 spans 15 amino acids. CDR1 is SGHRS, CDR2 YFSETQ, per germline. V was pared by 4 bases and J by 0 bases, with 11 bases between.